This T cell receptor beta chain was identified in a study of cytomegalovirus exposure and HLA in healthy donors. The wider study: From roughly 180 million T cells, an earlier analysis saw approximately 110 million unique TCR beta sequences. Findings of the study overall: The CMV antigen specificity of a few CMV-associated chains was confirmed through in vitro analysis.

Healthy bone marrow donors made up the donor group. Trimming stripped 3 bases from V and 3 bases from J, with 10 bases between. Germline V CDR1 and CDR2: MNHNS, SASEGT. The CDR3 runs to 14 residues. Comment on this clone: What it binds is not known.

Primers for the PCR totalled 60 Vbeta and 13 Jbeta. Authors' processing steps: Roughly 83 million unique TCR beta chains, roughly 11 million of them shared, were counted by a later analysis. Here immunoSEQ multiplex PCR was the method, and the copy in TCRdb shows in-frame clones only, minus some. The V and J calls and clone size are taken from that table; D and trimming were inferred from the DNA. This table holds about 150,000 clones, around 78% found once. The clonotype originates from a middle-aged man in good health and CMV-seronegative. Sequenced material: PBMCs. The chain employs TRBV6-1 and TRBJ2-3, with D possibly matching TRBD2 (6 bases). CDR3 bases: TGTGCCAGCAGTGACGGGGGTCATACAGATACGCAGTATTTT. Translation: CASSDGGHTDTQYF.